The rows below give T cell receptor beta chains drawn from one sample of a study of STAT5B mutations in CD4+ large granular lymphocyte leukemia. The assay was immunoSEQ multiplex PCR, and TCRdb's table has in-frame clones only and misses some. The table records 30,000 to 40,000 clones, approximately 88% of them present only once. The sample was CD4+ T cells from blood buffy coats. The source of these receptors is a human donor in good health. Both conserved end residues are part of each CDR3. The D gene is left open where the match is weak. Some rows have no size entry. The others give once, few or many, or a class for an expanded clone.

d_call j_call clone_size v_call cdr3_aa cdr3_nt
. TRBJ2-1 . TRBV10-3 CAISESWGGGYNEQFF TGTGCCATCAGTGAGTCATGGGGTGGGGGTTACAATGAGCAGTTCTTC
TRBD1 TRBJ2-7 . TRBV4-1 CASSHPPGQSYEQYF TGCGCCAGCAGCCATCCTCCGGGACAGAGCTACGAGCAGTACTTC
TRBD1 TRBJ1-2 . TRBV11-2 CASNDFGTGNYGYTF TGTGCCAGCAACGACTTTGGGACAGGGAACTATGGCTACACCTTC
. TRBJ2-3 once TRBV11-3 CASSLGQFTDTQYF TGTGCCAGCAGCCTTGGACAGTTCACAGATACGCAGTATTTT
. TRBJ2-7 . TRBV29-1 CSVRPRGGYEQYF TGCAGCGTCCGGCCCCGAGGGGGCTACGAGCAGTACTTC
. TRBJ2-5 . TRBV5-1 CASSRPEGIQETQYF TGCGCCAGCAGCCGTCCGGAGGGTATCCAAGAGACCCAGTACTTC
TRBD2 TRBJ2-4 . TRBV5-1 CASRSGGPAKNIQYF TGCGCCAGCAGATCGGGGGGGCCGGCCAAAAACATTCAGTACTTC
. TRBJ1-2 . TRBV6-5 CASSYDLSYGYTF TGTGCCAGCAGTTACGACCTCAGCTATGGCTACACCTTC
TRBD1 TRBJ1-2 . TRBV6-5 CASSYVYRGEYGYTF TGTGCCAGCAGTTACGTATACAGGGGCGAATATGGCTACACCTTC
. TRBJ1-1 . TRBV7-9 CASKKDSNTEAFF TGTGCCAGCAAGAAGGACTCGAACACTGAAGCTTTCTTT
. TRBJ2-7 . TRBV5-4 CASSPGAGAPAYEQYF TGTGCCAGCAGCCCCGGCGCGGGGGCGCCCGCCTACGAGCAGTACTTC
TRBD2 TRBJ2-1 . TRBV4-2 CASSQDRPSGYNEQFF TGTGCCAGCAGCCAAGATCGGCCTAGCGGTTACAATGAGCAGTTCTTC
. TRBJ2-5 . TRBV5-1 CASSPEGGIGETQYF TGCGCCAGCAGCCCCGAGGGGGGGATTGGGGAGACCCAGTACTTC
. TRBJ1-3 . TRBV6-6 CASTMGRAYSGNTIYF TGTGCCAGTACTATGGGACGGGCATACTCTGGAAACACCATATATTTT
. TRBJ2-5 . TRBV7-9 CASSLGWDYQETQYF TGTGCCAGCAGCTTAGGGTGGGACTACCAAGAGACCCAGTACTTC
. TRBJ2-7 . TRBV7-8 CASSERRMLKPPYEQYF TGTGCCAGCAGCGAAAGACGCATGCTGAAGCCCCCCTACGAGCAGTACTTC
TRBD2 TRBJ2-3 . TRBV4-3 CASSQTTSGRGGDTQYF TGCGCCAGCAGCCAAACGACTAGCGGGAGGGGAGGGGATACGCAGTATTTT
. TRBJ2-1 . TRBV18 CASSRSGDNEQFF TGTGCCAGCTCACGTTCCGGGGACAATGAGCAGTTCTTC
. TRBJ2-2 . TRBV11-3 CASSFTQTGELFF TGTGCCAGCAGCTTCACCCAGACCGGGGAGCTGTTTTTT
. TRBJ1-3 . TRBV7-9 CASSAQTGSGNTIYF TGTGCCAGCAGCGCCCAGACAGGATCTGGAAACACCATATATTTT
. TRBJ2-5 . TRBV7-2 CASSLQETQYF TGTGCCAGCAGCCTACAAGAGACCCAGTACTTC
TRBD1 TRBJ1-2 . TRBV7-3 CASSVTGGRTGVDGYTF TGTGCCAGCAGCGTGACAGGGGGCAGGACAGGGGTTGATGGCTACACCTTC
. TRBJ2-3 . TRBV6-5 CATTAPGTDTQYF TGTGCCACCACAGCCCCGGGGACAGATACGCAGTATTTT
. TRBJ2-3 . TRBV6-6 CASSYERVQNPNTQYF TGTGCCAGCAGTTACGAACGGGTACAAAACCCAAATACGCAGTATTTT
. TRBJ2-5 . TRBV7-2 CASSRSETQYF TGTGCCAGCAGCCGGTCGGAGACCCAGTACTTC
. TRBJ2-7 . TRBV2 CASTGAYEQYF TGTGCCAGCACAGGGGCCTACGAGCAGTACTTC
. TRBJ2-3 once TRBV2 CASRIHLGADTQYF TGTGCCAGCAGGATCCACTTGGGAGCAGATACGCAGTATTTT
TRBD2 TRBJ2-5 . TRBV29-1 CSVGNSGASETQYF TGCAGCGTTGGAAATAGCGGGGCCTCAGAGACCCAGTACTTC
. TRBJ1-1 . TRBV19 CASSIPIQRGTEAFF TGTGCCAGTAGTATCCCCATCCAACGGGGTACTGAAGCTTTCTTT
TRBD1 TRBJ2-7 . TRBV27 CASSLGQGDVLEQYF TGTGCCAGCAGTTTGGGACAGGGGGATGTGCTCGAGCAGTACTTC
. TRBJ2-7 once TRBV30 CASEGSTYEQYF TGTGCCTCAGAGGGCAGTACCTACGAGCAGTACTTC
. TRBJ1-5 . TRBV10-2 CASRPTVSNQPQHF TGCGCCAGCAGACCGACGGTTAGCAATCAGCCCCAGCATTTT
. TRBJ1-1 . TRBV10-3 CAISGEPGHTEAFF TGTGCCATCAGTGGCGAACCGGGACACACTGAAGCTTTCTTT
. TRBJ1-1 . TRBV5-4 CASYSGKLNTEAFF TGTGCCAGCTATTCAGGGAAGCTGAACACTGAAGCTTTCTTT
. TRBJ2-7 . TRBV7-2 CASSLAGAASYEQYF TGTGCCAGCAGCTTAGCAGGGGCGGCATCCTACGAGCAGTACTTC
TRBD1 TRBJ1-4 . TRBV10-1 CASSQSGTGSTDGEKLFF TGCGCCAGCAGTCAATCCGGGACAGGATCTACGGATGGAGAAAAACTGTTTTTT
TRBD2 TRBJ2-2 . TRBV10-3 CAVEGLNTGELFF TGTGCCGTTGAGGGACTAAACACCGGGGAGCTGTTTTTT
. TRBJ1-2 . TRBV30 CAWSVRLGYGYTF TGTGCCTGGAGTGTTCGCCTGGGCTATGGCTACACCTTC
. TRBJ2-5 . TRBV27 CASSLGRKETQYF TGTGCCAGCAGTTTAGGCAGGAAAGAGACCCAGTACTTC
. TRBJ1-3 . TRBV18 CASSPSGVSGNTIYF TGTGCCAGCTCACCGTCCGGGGTCTCTGGAAACACCATATATTTT
. TRBJ2-1 . TRBV11-2 CASRAAYNEQFF TGTGCCAGCAGGGCGGCTTACAATGAGCAGTTCTTC
. TRBJ1-3 . TRBV9 CASSEGRPGNTIYF TGTGCCAGCAGCGAGGGACGGCCGGGGAACACCATATATTTT